This T cell receptor (beta chain) was recovered during a study of blood T cell repertoires in COVID-19. Cohorts were determined from participant-reported clinical history. For recovered donors of Cohort 3, there were two negative PCRs, clearance, or symptom resolution. This CDR3 has 15 residues. The V and J ends lost 5 bases and 5 bases respectively, with 15 bases between them. Germline V gene sequence: CDR1 LGHNA, CDR2 YSLEER. How the authors handled the data: Nucleated cell counts were estimated from reference gene primer amplification. The repertoire was sequenced with immunoSEQ multiplex PCR; TCRdb's copy has only in-frame clones and lacks some. D and trimming come from the DNA, and the V and J calls and clone size come from that table. Here the sample spans 200,000 to 300,000 clones, 65% to 90% being singletons.

Sequencing used PBMCs or T cells enriched from blood (not recorded which). This TCR derives from a man in his forties who had recovered from COVID-19. The gene calls are TRBV4-3 and TRBJ2-2; weak D call: TRBD1 (6 bases). Written as DNA, the CDR3 is TGCGCCAGCAGCTGGCAGGGGACCAGTACCGGGGAGCTGTTTTTT. It is translated as CASSWQGTSTGELFF.